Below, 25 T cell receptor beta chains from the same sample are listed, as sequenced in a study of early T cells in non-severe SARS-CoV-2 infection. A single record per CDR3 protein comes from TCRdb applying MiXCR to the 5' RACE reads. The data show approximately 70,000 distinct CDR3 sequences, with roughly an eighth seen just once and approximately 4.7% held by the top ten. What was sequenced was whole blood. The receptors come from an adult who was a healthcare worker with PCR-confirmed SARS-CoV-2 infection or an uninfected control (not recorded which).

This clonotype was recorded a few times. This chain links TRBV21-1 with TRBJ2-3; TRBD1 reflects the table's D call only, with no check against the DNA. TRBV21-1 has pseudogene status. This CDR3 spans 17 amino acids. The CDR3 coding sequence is TGTGCCAGCAGCAAAGGATCGGGACAGGGGATCACAGATACGCAGTATTTT. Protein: CASSKGSGQGITDTQYF.

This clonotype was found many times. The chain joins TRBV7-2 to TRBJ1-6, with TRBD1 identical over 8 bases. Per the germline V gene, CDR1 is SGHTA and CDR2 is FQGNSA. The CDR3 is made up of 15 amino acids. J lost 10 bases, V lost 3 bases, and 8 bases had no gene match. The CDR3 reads CASSFPTGGNSPLHF. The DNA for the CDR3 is TGTGCCAGCAGCTTTCCAACAGGGGGGAACTCACCCCTCCACTTT.

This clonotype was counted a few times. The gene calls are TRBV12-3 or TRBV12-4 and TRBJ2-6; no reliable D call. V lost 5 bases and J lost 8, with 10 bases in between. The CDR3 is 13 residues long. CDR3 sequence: CASSRGDTNVLTF. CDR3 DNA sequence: TGTGCCAGCAGTCGCGGTGATACCAACGTCCTGACTTTC.

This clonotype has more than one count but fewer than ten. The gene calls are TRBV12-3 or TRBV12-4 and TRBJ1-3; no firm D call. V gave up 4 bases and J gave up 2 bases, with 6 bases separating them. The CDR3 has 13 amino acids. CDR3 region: CASSSGTGNTIYF. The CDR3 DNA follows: TGTGCCAGCAGTTCGGGGACTGGAAACACCATATATTTT.

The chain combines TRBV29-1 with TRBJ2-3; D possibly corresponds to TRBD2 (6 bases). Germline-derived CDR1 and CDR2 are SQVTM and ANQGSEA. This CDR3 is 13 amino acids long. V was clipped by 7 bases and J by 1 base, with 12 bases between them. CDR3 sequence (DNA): TGCAGCGCGGGACTGGATCGCACAGATACGCAGTATTTT. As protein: CSAGLDRTDTQYF.

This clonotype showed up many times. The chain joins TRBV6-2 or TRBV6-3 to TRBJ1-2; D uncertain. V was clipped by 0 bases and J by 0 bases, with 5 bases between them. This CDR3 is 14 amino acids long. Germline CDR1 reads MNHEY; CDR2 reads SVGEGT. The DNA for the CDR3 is TGTGCCAGCAGTTACTCAGGATCTAACTATGGCTACACCTTC. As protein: CASSYSGSNYGYTF.

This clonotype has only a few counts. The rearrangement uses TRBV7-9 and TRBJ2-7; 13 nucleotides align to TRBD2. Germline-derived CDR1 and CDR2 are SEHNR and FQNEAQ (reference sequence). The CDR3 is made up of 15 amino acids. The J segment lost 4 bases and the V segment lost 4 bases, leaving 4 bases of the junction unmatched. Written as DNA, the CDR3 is TGTGCCAGCAGCTCCCGGACTAGCGGGAGTTACGAGCAGTACTTC. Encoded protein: CASSSRTSGSYEQYF.

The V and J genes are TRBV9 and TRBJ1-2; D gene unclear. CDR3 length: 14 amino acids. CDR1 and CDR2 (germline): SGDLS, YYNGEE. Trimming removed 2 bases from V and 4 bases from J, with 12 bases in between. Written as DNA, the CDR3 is TGTGCCAGCAGCGTCGACTCATCGGGCTATGGCTACACCTTC. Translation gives CASSVDSSGYGYTF.

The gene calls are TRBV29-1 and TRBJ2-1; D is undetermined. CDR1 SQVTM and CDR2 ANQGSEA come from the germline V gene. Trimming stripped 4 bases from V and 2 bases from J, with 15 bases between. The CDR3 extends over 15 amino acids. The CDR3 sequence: CSVASPVSPYNEQFF. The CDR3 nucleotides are TGCAGCGTTGCTTCACCCGTGAGTCCCTACAATGAGCAGTTCTTC.

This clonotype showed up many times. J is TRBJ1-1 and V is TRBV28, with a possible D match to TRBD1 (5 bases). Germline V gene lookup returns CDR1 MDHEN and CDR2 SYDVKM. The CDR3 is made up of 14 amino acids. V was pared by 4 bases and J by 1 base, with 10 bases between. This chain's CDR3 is CASSSPGSNTEAFF. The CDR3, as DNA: TGTGCCAGCAGTTCCCCAGGGTCGAACACTGAAGCTTTCTTT.

CDR3 sequence reads: CASSPAPGLVYKNTEAFF. For the CDR3, the DNA is TGTGCCAGCAGCCCAGCGCCCGGCCTTGTATATAAGAACACTGAAGCTTTCTTT. The V gene is TRBV7-3, the J gene TRBJ1-1; D is uncertain. The length of the CDR3 is 18 residues. CDR1 is SGHTA and CDR2 is FQGTGA in the germline V gene. Between the trimmed V and J ends, which lost 5 bases and 1 base, there was a span of 23 bases.

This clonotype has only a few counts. CDR3 amino acids: CASSASSGTDTQYF. DNA of the CDR3: TGCGCCAGCAGCGCTTCTAGCGGGACAGATACGCAGTATTTT. The chain links TRBV5-1 to TRBJ2-3; 8 bases agree with TRBD2. V gave up 4 bases and J gave up 3 bases; unmatched junction bases: 4. CDR3 length equals 14 residues. Per germline, CDR1 SGHRS and CDR2 YFSETQ. Supplemented by reference TRBV5-1 and TRBJ2-3, the full variable domain reads KAGVTQTPRYLIKTRGQQVTLSCSPISGHRSVSWYQQTPGQGLQFLFEYFSETQRNKGNFPGRFSGRQFSNSRSEMNVSTLELGDSALYLCASSASSGTDTQYFGPGTRLTVL.

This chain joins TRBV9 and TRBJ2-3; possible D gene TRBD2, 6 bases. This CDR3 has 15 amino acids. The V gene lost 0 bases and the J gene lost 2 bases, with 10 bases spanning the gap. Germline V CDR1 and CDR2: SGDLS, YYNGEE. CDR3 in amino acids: CASSVEGTSTDTQYF. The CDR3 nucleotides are TGTGCCAGCAGCGTAGAAGGGACTTCCACAGATACGCAGTATTTT.

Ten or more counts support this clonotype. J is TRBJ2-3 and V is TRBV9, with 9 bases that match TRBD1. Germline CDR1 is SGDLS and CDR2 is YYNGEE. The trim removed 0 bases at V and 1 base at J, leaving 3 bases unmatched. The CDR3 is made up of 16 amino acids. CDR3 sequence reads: CASSVERTGGTDTQYF. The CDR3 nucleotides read TGTGCCAGCAGCGTAGAGAGGACAGGGGGCACAGATACGCAGTATTTT. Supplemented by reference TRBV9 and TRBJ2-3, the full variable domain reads DSGVTQTPKHLITATGQRVTLRCSPRSGDLSVYWYQQSLDQGLQFLIQYYNGEERAKGNILERFSAQQFPDLHSELNLSSLELGDSALYFCASSVERTGGTDTQYFGPGTRLTVL.

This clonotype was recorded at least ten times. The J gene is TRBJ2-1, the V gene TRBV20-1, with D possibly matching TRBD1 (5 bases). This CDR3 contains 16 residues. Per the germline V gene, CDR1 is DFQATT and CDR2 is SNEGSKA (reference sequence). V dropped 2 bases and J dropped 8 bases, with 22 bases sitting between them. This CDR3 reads CSARPQWQGIFDEQFF. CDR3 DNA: TGCAGTGCTAGACCCCAGTGGCAGGGTATTTTCGATGAGCAGTTCTTC.

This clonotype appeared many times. CDR3 nucleotide sequence: TGTGCCAGCAGCCCCCACCCTCCAGACTACGAGCAGTACTTC. Protein product: CASSPHPPDYEQYF. V usage is TRBV7-6 and J usage is TRBJ2-7; D not certain. CDR1 SGHVS and CDR2 FNYEAQ come from the germline V gene. The CDR3 has 14 amino acids. V was shortened by 5 bases and J by 3 bases, with 14 bases between the two germline ends.

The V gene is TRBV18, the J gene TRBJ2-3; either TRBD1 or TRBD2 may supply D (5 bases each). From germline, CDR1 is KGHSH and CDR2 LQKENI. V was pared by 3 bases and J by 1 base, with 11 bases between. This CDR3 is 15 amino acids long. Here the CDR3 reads CASSPLGRGTDTQYF. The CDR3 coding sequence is TGTGCCAGCTCACCGTTGGGACGGGGCACAGATACGCAGTATTTT.

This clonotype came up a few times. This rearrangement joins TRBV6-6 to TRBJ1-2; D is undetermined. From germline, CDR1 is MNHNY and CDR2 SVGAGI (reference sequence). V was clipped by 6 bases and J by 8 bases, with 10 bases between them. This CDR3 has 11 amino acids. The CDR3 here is CASRQTRGYTF. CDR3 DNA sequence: TGTGCCAGCAGGCAGACAAGGGGCTACACCTTC.

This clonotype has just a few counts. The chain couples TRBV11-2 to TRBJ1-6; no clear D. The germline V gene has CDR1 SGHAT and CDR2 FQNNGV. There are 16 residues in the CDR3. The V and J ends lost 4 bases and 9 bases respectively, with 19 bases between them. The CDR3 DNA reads TGTGCCAGCAGCTCCACCCGACACGGGTTTGCTTCACCCCTCCACTTT. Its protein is CASSSTRHGFASPLHF.

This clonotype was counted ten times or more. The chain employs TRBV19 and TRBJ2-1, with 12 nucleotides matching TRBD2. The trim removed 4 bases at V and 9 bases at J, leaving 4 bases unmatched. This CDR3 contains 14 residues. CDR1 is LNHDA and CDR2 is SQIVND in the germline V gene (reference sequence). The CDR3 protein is CASSTSGGAFEQFF. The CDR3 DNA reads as TGTGCCAGTAGTACTAGCGGGGGGGCCTTTGAGCAGTTCTTC.

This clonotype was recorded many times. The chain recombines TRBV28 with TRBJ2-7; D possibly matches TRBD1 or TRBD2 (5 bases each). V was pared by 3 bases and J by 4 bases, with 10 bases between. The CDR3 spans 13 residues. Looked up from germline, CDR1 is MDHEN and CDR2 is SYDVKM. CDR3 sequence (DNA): TGTGCCAGCAGTTTGGACTCAGGGTACGAGCAGTACTTC. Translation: CASSLDSGYEQYF.

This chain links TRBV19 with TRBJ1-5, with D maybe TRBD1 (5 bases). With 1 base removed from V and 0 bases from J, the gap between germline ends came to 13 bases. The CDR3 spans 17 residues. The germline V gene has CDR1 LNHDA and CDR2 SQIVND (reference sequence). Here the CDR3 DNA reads TGTGCCAGTAGTATAGTAAGGGGACCTTATAGCAATCAGCCCCAGCATTTT. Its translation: CASSIVRGPYSNQPQHF.

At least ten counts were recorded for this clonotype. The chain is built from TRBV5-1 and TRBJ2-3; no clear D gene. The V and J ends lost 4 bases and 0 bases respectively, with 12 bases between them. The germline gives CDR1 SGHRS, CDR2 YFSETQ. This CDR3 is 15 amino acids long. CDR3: CASSQGDPSTDTQYF. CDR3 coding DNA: TGCGCCAGCAGCCAAGGAGATCCTAGCACAGATACGCAGTATTTT.

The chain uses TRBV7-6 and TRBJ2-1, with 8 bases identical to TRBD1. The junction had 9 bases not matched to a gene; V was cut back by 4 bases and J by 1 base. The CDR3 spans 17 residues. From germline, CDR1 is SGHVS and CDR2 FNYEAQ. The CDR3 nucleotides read TGTGCCAGCAGCTCCCGACAGGGGCCTTGGTCCTACAATGAGCAGTTCTTC. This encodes CASSSRQGPWSYNEQFF.

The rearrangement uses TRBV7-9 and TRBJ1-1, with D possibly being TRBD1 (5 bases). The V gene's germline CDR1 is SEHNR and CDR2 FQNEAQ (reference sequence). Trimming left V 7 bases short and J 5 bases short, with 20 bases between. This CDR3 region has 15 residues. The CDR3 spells CASTPKAGMGTEAFF. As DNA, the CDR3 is TGTGCCAGCACCCCCAAGGCAGGGATGGGGACTGAAGCTTTCTTT.